The present TCR beta chain was sequenced within a study of beta chain features in type 1 diabetes. Study-wide context: Sorted cells numbering roughly 100,000,000 were examined across all samples.

Concerning this clone itself: No antigen is known for it.

General study results and limits: In all four CD4+ subsets, TCRB CDR3 length was significantly, moderately reduced in type 1 diabetes.

Each population that was sorted was more than 95% pure. From germline, CDR1 is SGHVS and CDR2 FNYEAQ. This CDR3 has 13 residues. V was shortened by 1 base and J by 2 bases, with 6 bases between the two germline ends. Every bit of the isolated RNA underwent reverse transcription, so sequencing read expressed TCRB transcripts. Clones were read by immunoSEQ multiplex PCR, and TCRdb kept only the in-frame ones, dropping some. Of 630,000 or so clones in the sample, around 15% are singletons; the top ten hold around 0.04%. This clonotype was sampled from a man between 18 and 35 years old with type 1 diabetes. The rearrangement joins TRBV7-6 to TRBJ2-7, with D uncertain. Sequenced: naive CD4+ T cells from blood. This CDR3 is CASSLGLAYEQYF. For the CDR3, the DNA is TGTGCCAGCAGCTTAGGGCTAGCCTACGAGCAGTACTTC.